The 32 T cell receptor beta chains given below trace back to one sample, sequenced in a study of T cell repertoires in cytomegalovirus infection. TCRdb fed the reads into MiXCR, producing one record per CDR3 protein. The sample consists of approximately 500,000 distinct CDR3 sequences, about 30% of them appearing once. The specimen was PBMCs. The receptors shown here come from a human donor in good health (CMV status not recorded). Some clones in this sample may be carry-over from other donors' samples.

The CDR3: CASSLVLGNQPQHF. In DNA, the CDR3 is TGTGCCAGCAGCTTAGTTTTGGGCAATCAGCCCCAGCATTTT. The rearrangement links TRBV7-6 to TRBJ1-5; no clear D gene. The CDR3 runs to 14 residues. The germline gives CDR1 SGHVS, CDR2 FNYEAQ. V was pared by 1 base and J by 2 bases, with 6 bases between.

There are a few counts of this clonotype. V gene TRBV24-1 combines with J gene TRBJ1-1, with D possibly being TRBD1 (5 bases). Germline CDR1 is KGHDR and CDR2 is SFDVKD. The CDR3 covers 12 residues. Trimming took off 0 bases at V and 11 bases at J, with 9 bases between the two ends. The DNA for the CDR3 is TGTGCCACCAGTGATTTGTCTGGGGACGCTTTCTTT. This sequence encodes CATSDLSGDAFF.

In regard to this clonotype: A much larger clone differs from this one at a single base, so this may be a read error. The rearrangement links TRBV19 to TRBJ2-1; possible D gene TRBD2, 5 bases. Deletions cut 3 bases from V and 0 bases from J, with 6 bases between. The CDR3 runs 14 residues. Looked up from germline, CDR1 is LNHDA and CDR2 is SQIVND (reference sequence). The CDR3: CASSMGSSYNEQFF. The CDR3 DNA reads TGTGCCAGTAGTATGGGGAGCTCCTACAATGAGCAGTTCTTC.

This clonotype was recorded many times. The chain recombines TRBV6-2 or TRBV6-3 with TRBJ2-1; no firm D call. Germline V gives CDR1 MNHEY, CDR2 SVGEGT. Trimming pared 5 bases from V and 2 bases from J, leaving 10 bases between. This CDR3 has 14 amino acids. This chain's CDR3 is CASSPVSTYNEQFF. Here the CDR3 DNA reads TGTGCCAGCAGTCCCGTCTCCACCTACAATGAGCAGTTCTTC.

This clonotype showed up just a few times. This sequence joins TRBV11-3 and TRBJ1-6, with D possibly being TRBD1 (6 bases). CDR3 length: 18 amino acids. The germline gives CDR1 SGHNT, CDR2 YENEEA. The germline V and J ends were trimmed by 4 bases and 7 bases, with 23 bases remaining between them. CDR3 nucleotide sequence: TGTGCCAGCAGCTCCTCGGGACATCATGGATATGGAAATTCACCCCTCCACTTT. It encodes CASSSSGHHGYGNSPLHF.

V and J are TRBV19 and TRBJ1-2; 9 bases are a match to TRBD1. The CDR3 contains 14 residues. V was pared by 4 bases and J by 5 bases, with 5 bases of the junction left unmatched. The germline V gene has CDR1 LNHDA and CDR2 SQIVND (reference sequence). The CDR3 here is CASSTLDRGYGYTF. CDR3 nucleotides: TGTGCCAGTAGTACCCTAGACAGGGGGTATGGCTACACCTTC.

This clonotype appeared many times. V gene TRBV7-2 combines with J gene TRBJ2-1; D ambiguous. The CDR3 length is 15 residues. Trimming left V 2 bases short and J 2 bases short, with 10 bases between. Germline CDR1 reads SGHTA; CDR2 reads FQGNSA. The CDR3 loop is CASSLPGSPYNEQFF. For the CDR3, the DNA is TGTGCCAGCAGCTTACCCGGGTCTCCCTACAATGAGCAGTTCTTC.

This clonotype has at least ten counts. This sequence joins TRBV12-3 or TRBV12-4 and TRBJ1-1; maybe TRBD1 (5 bases). Trimming left V 7 bases short and J 1 base short, with 10 bases between. The CDR3 extends over 13 amino acids. The CDR3 protein is CASILGGNTEAFF. CDR3 nucleotides: TGTGCCAGCATCCTGGGGGGGAACACTGAAGCTTTCTTT.

This clonotype was seen at least ten times. The chain joins TRBV7-2 to TRBJ2-3; D is possibly TRBD1 (6 bases). The V gene lost 5 bases and the J gene lost 3 bases, with 18 bases spanning the gap. CDR1 and CDR2 (germline): SGHTA, FQGNSA. The CDR3 contains 16 residues. This CDR3 is CASSQGSLRRTDTQYF. CDR3 nucleotide sequence: TGTGCCAGCAGCCAGGGGAGCTTGAGGCGAACAGATACGCAGTATTTT.

The rearrangement joins TRBV27 to TRBJ1-2, with 9 bases identical to TRBD1. Germline CDR1 is MNHEY and CDR2 is SMNVEV (reference sequence). The CDR3 covers 15 residues. The trim removed 2 bases at V and 7 bases at J, leaving 8 bases unmatched. The CDR3 DNA sequence: TGTGCCAGCAGTTTAGGGACAGGGATTGATTCTGGCTACACCTTC. Its translation: CASSLGTGIDSGYTF.

This clonotype was seen repeatedly, ten times or more. The V call is TRBV7-2, the J call TRBJ2-7; D may be TRBD2 (7 bases). In germline, CDR1 is SGHTA, CDR2 FQGNSA. V dropped 2 bases and J dropped 2 bases, with 13 bases sitting between them. The CDR3 contains 15 residues. The CDR3 is CASSLHTGGAYEQYF. CDR3 bases: TGTGCCAGCAGCTTACATACGGGGGGCGCCTACGAGCAGTACTTC.

This clonotype has a handful of counts. The chain joins TRBV28 to TRBJ2-5, with a weak D call TRBD1 (5 bases). The CDR3 contains 15 residues. Trimming removed 3 bases at V and 5 bases at J, with 16 bases between. Germline loops: CDR1 MDHEN, CDR2 SYDVKM. The CDR3 DNA follows: TGTGCCAGCAGTTTTGGGGCGCAGCCGTCGGAGACCCAGTACTTC. Encoded protein: CASSFGAQPSETQYF.

This clonotype was counted many times. V usage is TRBV7-8 and J usage is TRBJ2-5; TRBD2 might be the D (6 bases). Per germline, CDR1 SGHVS and CDR2 FQNEAQ. There are 12 residues in the CDR3. V lost 7 bases and J 9 bases, leaving 15 bases between the germline ends. The CDR3 nucleotides read TGTGCCAGCACAGGTCCGTGGGGGGCCCAGTACTTC. Its protein product is CASTGPWGAQYF.

This clonotype occurred many times. The rearrangement links TRBV7-2 to TRBJ2-3, with 8 bases that match TRBD2. This CDR3 has 14 amino acids. Germline V gene lookup returns CDR1 SGHTA and CDR2 FQGNSA. The junction had 5 bases not matched to a gene; V was cut back by 5 bases and J by 4 bases. The CDR3 nucleotides read TGTGCCAGCAGCATTAGCGGGAACCCAGATACGCAGTATTTT. Translation gives CASSISGNPDTQYF.

The V and J genes are TRBV11-2 and TRBJ2-1; TRBD2 is a possible D gene (6 bases). V gave up 2 bases and J gave up 10 bases, with 18 bases separating them. The CDR3 runs to 15 residues. Germline CDR1 is SGHAT and CDR2 is FQNNGV. CDR3 residues: CASSLPRTTTREQFF. In DNA, the CDR3 is TGTGCCAGCAGCTTACCCCGGACTACTACGAGAGAGCAGTTCTTC.

The chain has TRBV7-2 and TRBJ1-2; 11 nucleotides align to TRBD1. Germline V lookup: CDR1 SGHTA, CDR2 FQGNSA. The CDR3 extends over 13 amino acids. The ends lost 8 bases at V and 7 bases at J; junction bases unmatched: 6. CDR3 sequence: CASPGQGVSGYTF. DNA for the CDR3: TGTGCCAGCCCGGGACAGGGGGTTTCTGGCTACACCTTC.

Only a few counts were recorded for this clonotype. V is TRBV18 and J is TRBJ1-1; no clear D. Germline V gene lookup returns CDR1 KGHSH and CDR2 LQKENI. V was trimmed by 3 bases and J by 0 bases, leaving 11 bases between them. This CDR3 contains 15 residues. CDR3 loop: CASSPRADLNTEAFF. Written as DNA, the CDR3 is TGTGCCAGCTCACCGAGGGCAGACTTGAACACTGAAGCTTTCTTT.

This clonotype was detected ten times or more. V is TRBV7-9 and J is TRBJ1-1; TRBD1 is a possible D gene (6 bases). This CDR3 has 14 amino acids. Trimming removed 8 bases from V and 2 bases from J, with 15 bases in between. Germline V lookup: CDR1 SEHNR, CDR2 FQNEAQ (reference sequence). The CDR3 region is CASGGGHSNTEAFF. The CDR3 region has the DNA TGTGCCAGCGGAGGGGGACACAGTAACACTGAAGCTTTCTTT. The full variable domain, its missing parts supplied by reference TRBV7-9 and TRBJ1-1, is DTGVSQNPRHKITKRGQNVTFRCDPISEHNRLYWYRQTLGQGPEFLTYFQNEAQLEKSRLLSDRFSAERPKGSFSTLEIQRTEQGDSAMYLCASGGGHSNTEAFFGQGTRLTVV.

In its sample, this clonotype was seen many times. The V call is TRBV7-2, the J call TRBJ1-1; D is undetermined. The CDR3 is 14 residues long. Looked up from germline, CDR1 is SGHTA and CDR2 is FQGNSA. V was trimmed by 1 base and J by 1 base, leaving 7 bases between them. The CDR3 loop reads CASSLGPGNTEAFF. CDR3 bases: TGTGCCAGCAGCTTAGGCCCGGGGAACACTGAAGCTTTCTTT.

In its sample, this clonotype was seen many times. The chain employs TRBV6-5 and TRBJ2-1; 9 positions agree with TRBD2. The CDR3 contains 15 residues. After removal of 5 bases from V and 9 bases from J, the junction contained 11 bases not matched to a gene. Germline V gives CDR1 MNHEY, CDR2 SVGAGI. CDR3 in amino acids: CASSPRASGKGEQFF. The DNA for the CDR3 is TGTGCCAGCAGTCCAAGGGCTAGCGGGAAAGGTGAGCAGTTCTTC.

The table lists this clonotype with a few counts. This chain connects TRBV28 to TRBJ1-2; no definite D call. The germline CDR1 and CDR2 sequences are MDHEN and SYDVKM. V dropped 5 bases and J dropped 5 bases, with 12 bases sitting between them. This CDR3 comprises 13 residues. CDR3: CASSLRATYGYTF. The CDR3 DNA sequence: TGTGCCAGCAGTCTCCGGGCCACATATGGCTACACCTTC.

Only a few counts were recorded for this clonotype. The chain is built from TRBV6-2 or TRBV6-3 and TRBJ1-2; D remains ambiguous. CDR3 length: 13 residues. The germline CDR1 and CDR2 sequences are MNHEY and SVGEGT. Trimming shortened V by 0 bases and J by 8 bases, and 10 bases separated the two germline ends. The CDR3, as DNA: TGTGCCAGCAGTTACTCAAGGGTAGAGGGCTACACCTTC. This encodes CASSYSRVEGYTF.

The V call is TRBV4-2, the J call TRBJ2-7, with 12 bases lining up with TRBD2. Germline CDR1 is LGHNA and CDR2 is YNFKEQ. Trimming removed 0 bases from V and 4 bases from J; junction bases left unmatched: 10. This CDR3 contains 18 residues. The chain's CDR3 is CASSQDRLAGGRGYEQYF. In DNA form, the CDR3 reads TGTGCCAGCAGCCAAGATAGGCTAGCGGGAGGGCGTGGGTACGAGCAGTACTTC.

This clonotype was picked up one time. V is TRBV28 and J is TRBJ2-3; maybe TRBD2 (6 bases). This CDR3 is 16 amino acids long. Germline V gene sequence: CDR1 MDHEN, CDR2 SYDVKM. With 3 bases removed from V and 1 base from J, the gap between germline ends came to 14 bases. In DNA, the CDR3 is TGTGCCAGCAGTTTCATAGGGAGGCAGGGCACAGATACGCAGTATTTT. Amino acids: CASSFIGRQGTDTQYF.

The sample holds many counts of this clonotype. This chain connects TRBV7-3 to TRBJ2-2; 8 bases are shared with TRBD1. J gave up 5 bases and V 4 bases, and 6 bases lay outside the gene matches. Germline-derived CDR1 and CDR2 are SGHTA and FQGTGA. This CDR3 has 15 residues. The CDR3: CASSSGQGRTGELFF. CDR3 bases: TGTGCCAGCAGCTCCGGACAGGGACGGACCGGGGAGCTGTTTTTT.

The chain uses TRBV12-3 or TRBV12-4 and TRBJ2-1; 8 positions match TRBD1. This CDR3 has 15 residues. The V segment lost 3 bases and the J segment 4 bases; nucleotides outside the gene matches: 5. CDR3 in amino acids: CASSFLQGAYNEQFF. In DNA form, the CDR3 reads TGTGCCAGCAGTTTTTTGCAGGGGGCATACAATGAGCAGTTCTTC.

V is TRBV5-1 and J is TRBJ2-1; D might be TRBD2 (6 bases). Trimming shortened V by 6 bases and J by 2 bases, and 12 bases separated the two germline ends. This CDR3 has 14 amino acids. CDR1 is SGHRS and CDR2 is YFSETQ in the germline V gene. The CDR3 region has the DNA TGCGCCAGCAAAATGGGAGGAACCTACAATGAGCAGTTCTTC. This sequence encodes CASKMGGTYNEQFF.

The V gene is TRBV12-3 or TRBV12-4, the J gene TRBJ2-3; D gene unclear. This CDR3 is built from 12 residues. V was pared by 2 bases and J by 9 bases, with 9 bases between. The CDR3 bases are TGTGCCAGCAGTTTAATTGCAAGCACGCAGTATTTT. Amino acid sequence: CASSLIASTQYF.

This clonotype was counted many times. This sequence joins TRBV11-3 and TRBJ2-2; 7 nucleotides agree with TRBD1. This CDR3 comprises 16 residues. Germline-derived CDR1 and CDR2 are SGHNT and YENEEA. J lost 1 base, V lost 5 bases, and 7 bases had no gene match. For the CDR3, the DNA is TGTGCCAGCAGCCGAACGGGACAGATGAACACCGGGGAGCTGTTTTTT. It specifies CASSRTGQMNTGELFF.

The chain recombines TRBV27 with TRBJ2-7; D remains ambiguous. Trimming stripped 5 bases from V and 3 bases from J, with 17 bases between. The CDR3 extends over 15 amino acids. CDR1 MNHEY and CDR2 SMNVEV come from the germline V gene (reference sequence). The CDR3, as DNA: TGTGCCAGCAGTCCTCAGGACGGAAATTTCTACGAGCAGTACGTC. It yields the protein CASSPQDGNFYEQYV.

This chain links TRBV20-1 with TRBJ2-7; TRBD2 agrees at 10 bases. Germline-derived CDR1 and CDR2 are DFQATT and SNEGSKA (reference sequence). V was pared by 6 bases and J by 6 bases, with 11 bases of the junction left unmatched. The CDR3 covers 14 residues. This chain's CDR3 is CSASLAGVDSEQYF. CDR3 sequence (DNA): TGCAGTGCCTCCCTAGCGGGAGTTGATAGCGAGCAGTACTTC.

The rearrangement links TRBV29-1 to TRBJ1-2; 9 nucleotides agree with TRBD1. CDR3 length: 14 amino acids. The germline V gene has CDR1 SQVTM and CDR2 ANQGSEA. V dropped 1 base and J dropped 4; count of bases not matched to a gene: 4. CDR3 sequence (DNA): TGCAGCGTTGAAGGGCACAGGGGGCCCTATGGCTACACCTTC. This translates into CSVEGHRGPYGYTF.